A selection of T cell receptor beta chains follows, all from one sample in a study of Ad26.COV2.S vaccination and SARS-CoV-2 variants. Assay used: immunoSEQ multiplex PCR; TCRdb lists only in-frame clones, some missing. The data hold 200,000 to 250,000 clones, with roughly 90% observed a single time. The sequences come from peripheral blood, collected in a trial of Ad26.COV2.S vaccine versus placebo. The receptors derive from a person between 18 and 60 years old who received the Ad26.COV2.S COVID-19 vaccine or a placebo. The CDR3 runs from the conserved cysteine through the conserved F or W. A D gene is named only where the DNA matches it firmly. Some rows have no size entry. The others give once, few or many, or a class for an expanded clone.

V	J	size	D	CDR3	DNA
TRBV19	TRBJ2-3	.	.	CASSRGLKGDTQYF	TGTGCCAGTAGTCGAGGACTCAAAGGAGATACGCAGTATTTT
TRBV5-5	TRBJ1-5	.	.	CASSLGGEGPQHF	TGTGCCAGCAGCTTGGGCGGGGAAGGGCCCCAGCATTTT
TRBV12-3/TRBV12-4	TRBJ2-1	.	.	CASSLAGGGEQFF	TGTGCCAGCAGTTTAGCGGGAGGGGGTGAGCAGTTCTTC
TRBV11-2	TRBJ1-2	once	.	CASSFGRDKARGYTF	TGTGCCAGCAGCTTTGGCAGGGACAAGGCGCGGGGCTACACCTTC
TRBV4-2	TRBJ1-1	.	TRBD1	CASSQETGGYTEAFF	TGTGCCAGCAGCCAAGAGACAGGGGGCTACACTGAAGCTTTCTTT
TRBV6-5	TRBJ1-5	.	.	CASSKGVGNQPQHF	TGTGCCAGCAGTAAGGGGGTGGGCAATCAGCCCCAGCATTTT
TRBV25-1	TRBJ1-6	.	.	CASRNYNSPLHF	TGTGCCAGCCGTAACTATAATTCACCCCTCCACTTT
TRBV5-1	TRBJ2-1	once	TRBD2	CASSLEGLRDNEQFF	TGCGCCAGCAGCTTGGAGGGACTACGAGACAATGAGCAGTTCTTC
TRBV6-6	TRBJ2-4	.	.	CASSYLGGAKNIQYF	TGTGCCAGCAGTTACTTGGGCGGGGCCAAAAACATTCAGTACTTC
TRBV19	TRBJ2-7	.	.	CATTLDGYEQYF	TGTGCCACTACCCTCGACGGCTACGAGCAGTACTTC
TRBV7-9	TRBJ1-2	.	.	CASTLVPNYGYTF	TGTGCCAGCACCCTCGTTCCTAACTATGGCTACACCTTC
TRBV27	TRBJ2-7	.	.	CASSLKDTGYEQYF	TGTGCCAGCAGTCTCAAGGACACTGGATACGAGCAGTACTTC
TRBV30	TRBJ2-2	.	.	CAWSVQGLGELFF	TGTGCCTGGAGTGTCCAGGGGCTCGGGGAGCTGTTTTTT
TRBV3-1/TRBV3-2	TRBJ2-1	.	TRBD2	CASNEVSSGSDEQFF	TGTGCCAGCAACGAAGTATCTAGCGGGAGCGATGAGCAGTTCTTC
TRBV11-1	TRBJ2-3	.	.	CASSFQAGTDTQYF	TGTGCCAGCAGCTTCCAGGCGGGCACAGATACGCAGTATTTT
TRBV27	TRBJ1-5	.	TRBD1	CASSRQGAGNQPQHF	TGTGCCAGCAGTCGACAGGGGGCAGGCAATCAGCCCCAGCATTTT
TRBV9	TRBJ2-5	.	TRBD1	CASSVSRVGRGQETQYF	TGTGCCAGCAGCGTATCTCGTGTCGGCAGGGGGCAAGAGACCCAGTACTTC
TRBV28	TRBJ1-2	.	.	CASGQLANYGYTF	TGTGCCAGCGGACAGTTAGCTAACTATGGCTACACCTTC
TRBV4-3	TRBJ1-5	.	.	CASSPTAGGSYSNQPQHF	TGCGCCAGCAGTCCTACGGCCGGGGGGAGTTATAGCAATCAGCCCCAGCATTTT
TRBV7-2	TRBJ1-1	.	.	CASSLSPGMGTEAFF	TGTGCCAGCAGCTTGTCCCCGGGTATGGGCACTGAAGCTTTCTTT
TRBV6-5	TRBJ1-3	once	.	CASSTQGRGNTIYF	TGTGCCAGCAGTACGCAGGGGAGAGGAAACACCATATATTTT
TRBV7-9	TRBJ1-4	.	.	CASSPGQSYATNEKLFF	TGTGCCAGCAGCCCTGGACAGTCCTATGCAACTAATGAAAAACTGTTTTTT
TRBV3-1/TRBV3-2	TRBJ1-4	.	.	CASSQGLREEKLFF	TGTGCCAGCAGCCAGGGGTTGAGGGAGGAAAAACTGTTTTTT
TRBV14	TRBJ2-2	.	TRBD2	CASSPYLAGARTGELFF	TGTGCCAGCAGCCCATATCTAGCGGGAGCAAGGACCGGGGAGCTGTTTTTT
TRBV12-3/TRBV12-4	TRBJ1-1	.	.	CASRKGLTEAFF	TGTGCCAGCCGAAAAGGGCTCACTGAAGCTTTCTTT
TRBV30	TRBJ2-3	.	.	CAWSVSNRDTQYF	TGTGCCTGGAGTGTGTCCAATCGCGATACGCAGTATTTT
TRBV11-2	TRBJ1-2	once	.	CASSSGVYGYTF	TGTGCCAGCAGCTCCGGCGTCTATGGCTACACCTTC
TRBV28	TRBJ1-5	.	TRBD1	CASSVTGGSGQPQHF	TGTGCCAGCAGTGTGACAGGGGGCAGCGGTCAGCCCCAGCATTTT
TRBV10-3	TRBJ2-2	.	.	CAISSGTNTGELFF	TGTGCCATCAGTAGCGGAACGAACACCGGGGAGCTGTTTTTT
TRBV5-1	TRBJ1-2	.	TRBD1	CASSLEQGRDGYTF	TGCGCCAGCAGCTTGGAACAGGGGAGGGATGGCTACACCTTC
TRBV19	TRBJ1-3	.	.	CASSIRPQGFSGNTIYF	TGTGCCAGTAGTATTCGTCCCCAGGGTTTCTCTGGAAACACCATATATTTT
TRBV5-6	TRBJ2-7	.	TRBD2	CASSRKAGGYEQYF	TGTGCCAGCAGCCGTAAGGCGGGAGGATACGAGCAGTACTTC
TRBV28	TRBJ2-1	.	.	CASSSQASSYNEQFF	TGTGCCAGCAGTTCACAGGCTAGCTCCTACAATGAGCAGTTCTTC
TRBV18	TRBJ2-7	once	TRBD2	CASSPREAGGTYEQYF	TGTGCCAGCTCACCTCGGGAAGCGGGGGGGACCTACGAGCAGTACTTC
TRBV28	TRBJ2-7	.	TRBD1	CASSYSIRDRTYEQYF	TGTGCCAGCAGTTACTCAATCCGGGACAGGACCTACGAGCAGTACTTC
TRBV5-1	TRBJ1-1	.	.	CASRGKGGNTEAFF	TGCGCCAGCAGGGGTAAGGGGGGGAACACTGAAGCTTTCTTT
TRBV25-1	TRBJ2-5	.	.	CASSMPGDQETQYF	TGTGCCAGCAGTATGCCAGGGGACCAAGAGACCCAGTACTTC
TRBV6-4	TRBJ2-1	.	.	CASSGGGEQFF	TGTGCCAGCAGTGGGGGTGGTGAGCAGTTCTTC
TRBV7-8	TRBJ2-5	.	.	CASSLPEGAPVKETQYF	TGTGCCAGCAGCCTACCGGAGGGGGCGCCGGTAAAAGAGACCCAGTACTTC
TRBV5-1	TRBJ2-2	.	.	CASSLGHSGWTGELFF	TGCGCCAGCAGCTTGGGCCACTCAGGGTGGACCGGGGAGCTGTTTTTT
TRBV7-2	TRBJ2-7	.	.	CASSQTRGVSYEQYF	TGTGCCAGCAGCCAGACTCGAGGGGTATCCTACGAGCAGTACTTC
TRBV4-3	TRBJ2-1	.	.	CASSQARGRAQFF	TGCGCCAGCAGCCAAGCCCGAGGCAGGGCCCAGTTCTTC
TRBV6-2/TRBV6-3	TRBJ1-1	.	.	CASSYPRGADTEAFF	TGTGCCAGCAGTTACCCCCGGGGGGCGGACACTGAAGCTTTCTTT
TRBV5-4	TRBJ2-7	once	.	CASSQWTEEQYF	TGTGCCAGCAGCCAGTGGACGGAAGAGCAGTACTTC
TRBV7-9	TRBJ1-2	once	TRBD1	CASSLVSGTGHGYTF	TGTGCCAGCAGCTTAGTGTCGGGGACAGGGCATGGCTACACCTTC
TRBV29-1	TRBJ2-5	.	.	CSVSLAPGAPVQETQYF	TGCAGCGTATCCCTTGCCCCAGGGGCCCCGGTCCAAGAGACCCAGTACTTC
TRBV11-1	TRBJ2-7	.	.	CASSPSVPISYEQYF	TGTGCCAGCAGCCCTAGCGTGCCGATCTCCTACGAGCAGTACTTC
TRBV12-3/TRBV12-4	TRBJ1-1	once	.	CASSILNTEAFF	TGTGCCAGCAGCATATTGAACACTGAAGCTTTCTTT
TRBV5-6	TRBJ2-7	.	TRBD1	CASSFGTGRYEQYF	TGTGCCAGCAGCTTCGGGACAGGGAGGTACGAGCAGTACTTC
TRBV27	TRBJ1-2	once	TRBD1	CASSPRQGGGYGYTF	TGTGCCAGCAGTCCGAGACAGGGGGGGGGATATGGCTACACCTTC